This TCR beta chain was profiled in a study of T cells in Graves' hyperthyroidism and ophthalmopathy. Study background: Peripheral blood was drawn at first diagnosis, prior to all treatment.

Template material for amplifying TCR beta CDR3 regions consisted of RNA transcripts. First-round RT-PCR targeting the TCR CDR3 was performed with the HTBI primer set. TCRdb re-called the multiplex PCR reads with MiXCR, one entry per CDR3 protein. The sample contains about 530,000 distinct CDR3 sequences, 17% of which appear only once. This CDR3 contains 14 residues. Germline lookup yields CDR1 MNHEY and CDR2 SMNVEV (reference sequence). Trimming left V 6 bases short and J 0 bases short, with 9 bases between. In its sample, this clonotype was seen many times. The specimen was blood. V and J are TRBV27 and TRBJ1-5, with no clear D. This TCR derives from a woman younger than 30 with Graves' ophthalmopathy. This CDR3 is CASRRRDSNQPQHF. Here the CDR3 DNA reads TGTGCCAGCAGGAGGAGGGATAGCAATCAGCCCCAGCATTTT.